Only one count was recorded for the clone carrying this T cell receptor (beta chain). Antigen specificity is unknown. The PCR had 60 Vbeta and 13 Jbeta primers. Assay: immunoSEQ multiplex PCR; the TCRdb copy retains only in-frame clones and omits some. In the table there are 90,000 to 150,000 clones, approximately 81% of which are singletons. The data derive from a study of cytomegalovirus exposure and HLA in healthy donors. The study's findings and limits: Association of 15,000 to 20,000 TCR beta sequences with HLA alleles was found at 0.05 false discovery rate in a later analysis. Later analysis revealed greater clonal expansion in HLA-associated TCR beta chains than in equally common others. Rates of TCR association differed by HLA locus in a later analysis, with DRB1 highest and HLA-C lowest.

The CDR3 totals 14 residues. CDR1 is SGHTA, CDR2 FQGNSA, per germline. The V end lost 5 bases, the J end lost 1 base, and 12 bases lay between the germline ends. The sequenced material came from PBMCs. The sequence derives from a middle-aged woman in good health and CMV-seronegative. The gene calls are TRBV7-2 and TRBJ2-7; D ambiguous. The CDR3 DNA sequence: TGTGCCAGCAGCCCACGCGACGGGTCCTACGAGCAGTACTTC. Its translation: CASSPRDGSYEQYF.